Sequencing of this T cell receptor (beta chain) was carried out in a study of cytotoxic CD8 clonotypes in ibrutinib-treated CLL. Broader study findings: Public clonotypes showed up rarely, and on treatment they shrank or held steady. Before falling back toward baseline at progression, clonality had risen at the time of ibrutinib response.

This clone has only one observation. Its antigen is unidentified. The CDR3 totals 15 residues. V was shortened by 5 bases and J by 1 base, with 14 bases between the two germline ends. Germline lookup yields CDR1 SGHVS and CDR2 FQNEAQ. Here immunoSEQ multiplex PCR was the method, and the copy in TCRdb shows in-frame clones only, minus some. The table lists 150,000 to 200,000 clones, 70% to 90% of them singletons, with 3% to 3.5% in the top ten. The genes are TRBV7-8 and TRBJ1-1; no firm D call. The sequence came from a human donor with chronic lymphocytic leukemia. Sequences were derived from PBMCs, sampled at disease progression, from a patient treated with ibrutinib. The CDR3 coding sequence is TGTGCCAGCAGCCCCCTGGGAGGACCGAACACTGAAGCTTTCTTT. Its translation: CASSPLGGPNTEAFF.